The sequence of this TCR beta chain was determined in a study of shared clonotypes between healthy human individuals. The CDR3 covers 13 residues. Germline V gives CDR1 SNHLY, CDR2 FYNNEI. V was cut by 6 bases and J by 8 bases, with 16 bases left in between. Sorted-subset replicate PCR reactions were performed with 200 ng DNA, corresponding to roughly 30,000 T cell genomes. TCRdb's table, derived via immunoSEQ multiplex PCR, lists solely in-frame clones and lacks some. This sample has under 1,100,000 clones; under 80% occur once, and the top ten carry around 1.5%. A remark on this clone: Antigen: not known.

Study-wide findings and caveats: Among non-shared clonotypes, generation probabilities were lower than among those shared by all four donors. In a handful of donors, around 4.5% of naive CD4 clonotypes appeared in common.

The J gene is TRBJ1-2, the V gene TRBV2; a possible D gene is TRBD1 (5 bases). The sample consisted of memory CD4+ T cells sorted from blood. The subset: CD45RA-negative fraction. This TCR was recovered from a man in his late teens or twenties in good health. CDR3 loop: CASSTQNAGGYTF. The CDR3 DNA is TGTGCCAGCAGCACTCAGAATGCAGGGGGCTACACCTTC.